This T cell receptor beta chain was sequenced in a study of blood T cell repertoires in COVID-19. Germline CDR1 and CDR2: SGHNT and YENEEA. The CDR3 has 14 amino acids. Trimming removed 4 bases from V and 8 bases from J, with 15 bases in between. TCRdb's table, derived via immunoSEQ multiplex PCR, lists solely in-frame clones and lacks some. The table shows 55,000 to 65,000 clones, with around 81% occurring only once. Sample: peripheral blood. This TCR was sampled from a woman of 80 years or more with acute or convalescent COVID-19. The V gene is TRBV11-3, the J gene TRBJ2-1; D is perhaps TRBD1 (5 bases). The CDR3 region has the DNA TGTGCCAGCAGCTCGCATTGGGGCCAGGATGAGCAGTTCTTC. This translates into CASSSHWGQDEQFF.